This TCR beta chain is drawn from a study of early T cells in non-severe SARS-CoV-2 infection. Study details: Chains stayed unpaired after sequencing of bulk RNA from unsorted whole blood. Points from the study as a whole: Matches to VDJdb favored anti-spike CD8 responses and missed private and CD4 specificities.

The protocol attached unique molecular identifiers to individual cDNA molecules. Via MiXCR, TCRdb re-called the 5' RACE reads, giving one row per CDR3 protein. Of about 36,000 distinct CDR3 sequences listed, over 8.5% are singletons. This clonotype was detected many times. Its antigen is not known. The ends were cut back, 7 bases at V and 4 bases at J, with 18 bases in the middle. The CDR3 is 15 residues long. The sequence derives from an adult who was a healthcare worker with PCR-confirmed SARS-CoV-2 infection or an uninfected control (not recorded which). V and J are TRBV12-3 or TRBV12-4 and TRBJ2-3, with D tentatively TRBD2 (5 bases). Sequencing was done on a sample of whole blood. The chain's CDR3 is CASTWTPSGADTQYF. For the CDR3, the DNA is TGTGCCAGCACCTGGACTCCCTCTGGAGCAGATACGCAGTATTTT.